This entry lists 28 T cell receptor beta chains sequenced from one sample in a study of blood T cell repertoires in COVID-19. The table came from immunoSEQ multiplex PCR; TCRdb's copy has only in-frame clones and leaves some out. The table records 150,000 or so clones, 84% of them present only once. Sequencing was carried out using PBMCs or T cells enriched from blood (not recorded which). The origin of the receptors is a woman in her forties or fifties who had recovered from COVID-19.

The chain links TRBV19 to TRBJ1-2, with D perhaps matching TRBD1 (6 bases). The germline V gene encodes CDR1 LNHDA and CDR2 SQIVND (reference sequence). This CDR3 is built from 14 residues. Trimming cost V 4 bases and J 8 bases, with 17 bases left between them. CDR3 in amino acids: CASSTLPGTRGYTF. DNA for the CDR3: TGTGCCAGTAGTACTCTGCCCGGGACAAGGGGCTACACCTTC. The variable domain in full, completed from reference TRBV19 and TRBJ1-2, reads DGGITQSPKYLFRKEGQNVTLSCEQNLNHDAMYWYRQDPGQGLRLIYYSQIVNDFQKGDIAEGYSVSREKKESFPLTVTSAQKNPTAFYLCASSTLPGTRGYTFGSGTRLTVV.

This clone was seen once. This chain connects TRBV9 to TRBJ2-1; no reliable D call. V was pared by 4 bases and J by 9 bases, with 14 bases between. In germline, CDR1 is SGDLS, CDR2 YYNGEE. CDR3 length: 13 amino acids. This chain's CDR3 is CASSKTQMGEQFF. The CDR3 DNA reads TGTGCCAGCAGCAAGACTCAAATGGGTGAGCAGTTCTTC.

The rearrangement uses TRBV6-5 and TRBJ2-3, with D tentatively TRBD2 (6 bases). V was shortened by 3 bases and J by 0 bases, with 10 bases between the two germline ends. CDR1 MNHEY and CDR2 SVGAGI come from the germline V gene. This CDR3 has 15 amino acids. The CDR3 DNA is TGTGCCAGCAGTTATTTGGCGGGGAGCACAGATACGCAGTATTTT. Amino acids: CASSYLAGSTDTQYF.

This chain links TRBV29-1 with TRBJ2-2; D not resolved. V was shortened by 3 bases and J by 1 base, with 6 bases between the two germline ends. The germline V gene has CDR1 SQVTM and CDR2 ANQGSEA. This CDR3 contains 13 residues. The CDR3 reads CSVDVGNTGELFF. In DNA form, the CDR3 reads TGCAGCGTTGATGTCGGGAACACCGGGGAGCTGTTTTTT.

The chain has TRBV6-2 or TRBV6-3 and TRBJ2-3; weak D call: TRBD1 (5 bases). From germline, CDR1 is MNHEY and CDR2 SVGEGT. There are 12 residues in the CDR3. Trimming pared 0 bases from V and 9 bases from J, leaving 7 bases between. CDR3 amino acids: CASSYSWGTQYF. The CDR3 DNA reads as TGTGCCAGCAGTTACTCCTGGGGCACGCAGTATTTT.

This chain connects TRBV7-3 to TRBJ1-1; weak D call: TRBD1 (6 bases). The germline V gene encodes CDR1 SGHTA and CDR2 FQGTGA. CDR3 size: 14 residues. Trimming took 3 bases from V and 1 from J, leaving 9 bases between them. The CDR3 bases are TGTGCCAGCAGCTTGGGCAGGGGGAACACTGAAGCTTTCTTT. This sequence encodes CASSLGRGNTEAFF.

The V and J genes are TRBV4-1 and TRBJ2-1; D is perhaps TRBD2 (5 bases). Deletions cut 0 bases from V and 0 bases from J, with 6 bases between. Per germline, CDR1 MGHRA and CDR2 YSYEKL. The CDR3 has 15 amino acids. The DNA of the CDR3 is TGCGCCAGCAGCCAAGAAGGGAGCTCCTACAATGAGCAGTTCTTC. Protein: CASSQEGSSYNEQFF.

The genes are TRBV7-2 and TRBJ1-5; D call uncertain. The germline V gene encodes CDR1 SGHTA and CDR2 FQGNSA. V lost 4 bases and J 4 bases, leaving 8 bases between the germline ends. The CDR3 is 13 amino acids. The CDR3 here is CASSSLLNQPQHF. CDR3 nucleotides: TGTGCCAGCAGCTCCTTACTAAATCAGCCCCAGCATTTT.

This clone was counted once. This chain connects TRBV28 to TRBJ2-1, with 7 bases matching TRBD2. J was trimmed by 6 bases and V by 7 bases; bases with no gene match: 12. The CDR3 spans 15 residues. CDR1 and CDR2 (germline): MDHEN, SYDVKM. The CDR3 DNA follows: TGTGCCAGCACCCAACAGAGGGAGGGACTCAATGAGCAGTTCTTC. Protein sequence: CASTQQREGLNEQFF. Full variable domain (outside the CDR3, taken from reference TRBV28 and TRBJ2-1): DVKVTQSSRYLVKRTGEKVFLECVQDMDHENMFWYRQDPGLGLRLIYFSYDVKMKEKGDIPEGYSVSREKKERFSLILESASTNQTSMYLCASTQQREGLNEQFFGPGTRLTVL.

V and J are TRBV7-3 and TRBJ1-1; TRBD1 aligns across 8 bases. The CDR3 extends over 14 amino acids. The germline CDR1 and CDR2 sequences are SGHTA and FQGTGA. V lost 2 bases and J lost 4; bases outside the gene matches: 3. CDR3 DNA sequence: TGTGCCAGCAGCTTATCAGGGGGCAGCACTGAAGCTTTCTTT. It translates to CASSLSGGSTEAFF.

This chain joins TRBV28 and TRBJ1-6, with unresolved D. The germline V and J ends were trimmed by 2 bases and 7 bases, with 9 bases remaining between them. The CDR3 has 14 residues. Germline V CDR1 and CDR2: MDHEN, SYDVKM. The CDR3 here is CASSLARENSPLHF. The DNA of the CDR3 is TGTGCCAGCAGTTTAGCCCGGGAGAATTCACCCCTCCACTTT.

The chain carries TRBV5-6 and TRBJ2-2, with a tentative D call TRBD1 (5 bases). This CDR3 region has 16 residues. V was clipped by 0 bases and J by 6 bases, with 15 bases between them. Germline values: CDR1 SGHDT, CDR2 YYEEEE. Written as DNA, the CDR3 is TGTGCCAGCAGCTTGGCCTTGGCCACAGGACCCGGGGAGCTGTTTTTT. The encoded protein is CASSLALATGPGELFF.

The genes are TRBV11-2 and TRBJ2-5; 9 positions agree with TRBD2. Trimming took 3 bases from V and 5 from J; bases not matched to a gene: 7. CDR3 size: 15 residues. Germline values: CDR1 SGHAT, CDR2 FQNNGV. CDR3 region: CASSFAGTSSETQYF. As DNA, the CDR3 is TGTGCCAGCAGCTTCGCCGGGACTAGCAGCGAGACCCAGTACTTC.

V is TRBV7-8 and J is TRBJ1-6; TRBD1 matches at 10 bases. J was trimmed by 4 bases and V by 3 bases; bases with no gene match: 6. Germline V lookup: CDR1 SGHVS, CDR2 FQNEAQ. CDR3 length: 17 residues. The CDR3 loop reads CASSFGTGDRYNSPLHF. The CDR3, as DNA: TGTGCCAGCAGCTTCGGGACAGGGGATAGGTATAATTCACCCCTCCACTTT.

The V gene is TRBV19, the J gene TRBJ1-2; D remains unclear. The CDR3 totals 16 residues. The germline V gene encodes CDR1 LNHDA and CDR2 SQIVND (reference sequence). V lost 5 bases, J lost 4 bases, and 20 bases lay in between. The CDR3 DNA is TGTGCCAGTAGTCCTCTGAGTTTTCAGGTTTTCTATGGCTACACCTTC. This translates into CASSPLSFQVFYGYTF.

The chain joins TRBV27 to TRBJ2-7, with TRBD1 matching over 7 bases. V dropped 0 bases and J dropped 6; count of bases not matched to a gene: 8. CDR3 length: 15 amino acids. Germline CDR1 and CDR2: MNHEY and SMNVEV (reference sequence). CDR3 in amino acids: CASSLSPGGASEQYF. The CDR3 DNA sequence: TGTGCCAGCAGTTTATCCCCAGGGGGAGCGTCCGAGCAGTACTTC.

The gene calls are TRBV6-1 and TRBJ1-1; D unresolved. This CDR3 comprises 13 residues. V was shortened by 0 bases and J by 7 bases, with 9 bases between the two germline ends. Germline V gives CDR1 MNHNS, CDR2 SASEGT. In nucleotides, the CDR3 is TGTGCCAGCAGTGAAGCGTCCCGGTTTGAAGCTTTCTTT. Translated: CASSEASRFEAFF.

The chain uses TRBV6-2 or TRBV6-3 and TRBJ2-3, with 8 nucleotides matching TRBD2. This CDR3 is built from 16 residues. Germline CDR1 MNHEY, CDR2 SVGEGT. Germline trimming cut 4 bases from V and 2 bases from J; bases unmatched to any gene: 8. CDR3 nucleotide sequence: TGTGCCAGCAGTTGGGGGCTACTAGCGGTCACAGATACGCAGTATTTT. Translated, it gives CASSWGLLAVTDTQYF.

This chain connects TRBV3-1 (or the pseudogene TRBV3-2) to TRBJ2-3, with D perhaps TRBD1 (6 bases). The CDR3 loop spans 13 amino acids. Trimming pared 6 bases from V and 2 bases from J, leaving 9 bases between. Looked up from germline, CDR1 is LGHDT and CDR2 is YNNKEL (reference sequence). The CDR3 spells CASRGHPTDTQYF. DNA of the CDR3: TGTGCCAGCAGGGGACATCCCACAGATACGCAGTATTTT.

This chain uses TRBV18 with TRBJ1-1; no reliable D call. Germline V gene data show CDR1 as KGHSH and CDR2 as LQKENI. V lost 4 bases and J 1 base, leaving 13 bases between the germline ends. The CDR3 consists of 15 residues. CDR3 residues: CASSRSIERNTEAFF. The DNA of the CDR3 is TGTGCCAGCTCACGTTCGATTGAGCGGAACACTGAAGCTTTCTTT.

The genes are TRBV5-1 and TRBJ1-4, with TRBD1 as a possible D gene (6 bases). This CDR3 has 15 residues. Germline V gene data show CDR1 as SGHRS and CDR2 as YFSETQ. V lost 8 bases and J lost 6, with 20 bases in between. CDR3 nucleotide sequence: TGCGCCAGTCACAGGGACCCATCCGGGGATGAAAAACTGTTTTTT. It encodes CASHRDPSGDEKLFF.

Worth noting for this clone: A much more abundant neighbour one base away suggests this may be a read error. The chain links TRBV11-2 to TRBJ1-1; no reliable D call. Germline V CDR1 and CDR2: SGHAT, FQNNGV. The CDR3 has 12 amino acids. Trimming took 5 bases from V and 0 from J, leaving 4 bases between them. The CDR3: CASSLMNTEAFF. The CDR3 coding sequence is TGTGCCAGCAGCCTTATGAACACTGAAGCTTTCTTT.

The genes are TRBV2 and TRBJ2-3; TRBD2 might be the D (7 bases). The CDR3 covers 14 residues. V lost 2 bases to trimming and J lost 10 bases, with 16 bases between them. The germline gives CDR1 SNHLY, CDR2 FYNNEI. CDR3: CASSEKQGSGAQYF. CDR3 sequence (DNA): TGTGCCAGCAGTGAAAAACAGGGCAGCGGGGCGCAGTATTTT.

There are a few counts of this clone. This chain links TRBV7-2 with TRBJ2-7; 9 nucleotides line up with TRBD1. The CDR3 length is 15 residues. Germline V CDR1 and CDR2: SGHTA, FQGNSA. J gave up 2 bases and V 4 bases, and 6 bases lay outside the gene matches. CDR3 in amino acids: CASSSPDRGAYEQYF. CDR3 nucleotides: TGTGCCAGCAGCTCTCCGGACAGGGGAGCCTACGAGCAGTACTTC.

The chain carries TRBV7-2 and TRBJ2-3, with TRBD1 matching 11 bases. CDR1 is SGHTA, CDR2 FQGNSA, per germline. This CDR3 is 16 amino acids long. After removal of 5 bases from V and 6 bases from J, the junction contained 10 bases not matched to a gene. The CDR3 loop reads CASSLTRDRGMDTQYF. Written as DNA, the CDR3 is TGTGCCAGCAGCCTTACCCGGGACAGGGGGATGGATACGCAGTATTTT.

The rearrangement uses TRBV2 and TRBJ1-5; the D gene is possibly TRBD1 (5 bases). Germline lookup yields CDR1 SNHLY and CDR2 FYNNEI. Trimming shortened V by 6 bases and J by 8 bases, and 14 bases separated the two germline ends. The CDR3 extends over 13 amino acids. CDR3 protein: CASSRGEAEPQHF. The CDR3, as DNA: TGTGCCAGCAGCCGGGGGGAAGCTGAGCCCCAGCATTTT.

The chain has TRBV4-3 and TRBJ1-1; D might be TRBD1 (6 bases). V gave up 0 bases and J gave up 5 bases, with 10 bases separating them. Per the germline V gene, CDR1 is LGHNA and CDR2 is YSLEER. The CDR3 length is 14 residues. CDR3 amino acids: CASSQDAQGTEAFF. CDR3 coding DNA: TGCGCCAGCAGCCAAGACGCTCAGGGGACTGAAGCTTTCTTT.

This clone has only one observation. This chain connects TRBV4-2 to TRBJ2-7, with D hard to call. CDR1 LGHNA and CDR2 YNFKEQ come from the germline V gene. Trimming removed 0 bases at V and 0 bases at J, with 9 bases between. The CDR3 length is 15 residues. CDR3 residues: CASSQDHSSSYEQYF. Here the CDR3 DNA reads TGTGCCAGCAGCCAAGATCACTCAAGCTCCTACGAGCAGTACTTC.